The present TCR beta chain was sequenced within a study of blood T cells in healthy people across ages. Together with a sample-barcoded 5' primer, a J-beta primer mix was included in a second PCR lasting roughly 6 to 12 cycles. One entry per CDR3 protein results from TCRdb running MiXCR on the 5' RACE reads. The sample consists of almost 800,000 distinct CDR3 sequences, over 45% of them appearing once. This clonotype was seen a few times. V was clipped by 1 base and J by 9 bases, with 7 bases between them. The CDR3 length is 13 residues. CDR1 and CDR2 from the germline V gene are MNHEY and SMNVEV (reference sequence).

V is TRBV27 and J is TRBJ1-6, with no clear D. The sequence came from a man aged 25-45 years in good health. The sample taken for sequencing was blood. The CDR3 nucleotides read TGTGCCAGCAGTTTATACTACACTTCACCCCTCCACTTT. Translation: CASSLYYTSPLHF.